A single sample is the source of the 14 T cell receptor beta chains below, sequenced in a study of OX40 agonist ivuxolimab in advanced cancers. The repertoire was sequenced with immunoSEQ multiplex PCR; TCRdb's copy has only in-frame clones and lacks some. The sample includes 69,000 or so clones, more than 80% of them seen just once. This specimen was CD4+ or CD8+ T cells sorted from blood, taken in a trial of the OX40 agonist ivuxolimab. The receptors come from an adult with an advanced solid tumor such as melanoma, head and neck, liver or kidney cancer.

J is TRBJ2-7 and V is TRBV7-9, with TRBD1 as a possible D gene (6 bases). Trimming took 2 bases from V and 3 from J, leaving 11 bases between them. Germline assignment: CDR1 SEHNR and CDR2 FQNEAQ (reference sequence). This CDR3 spans 14 amino acids. This CDR3 is CASSLQGKSYEQYF. In DNA, the CDR3 is TGTGCCAGCAGCTTACAGGGGAAAAGCTACGAGCAGTACTTC.

The chain links TRBV27 to TRBJ2-7; 8 bases fit TRBD2. V shed 6 bases, J shed 5 bases, and the junction held 15 bases outside the gene matches. This CDR3 contains 16 residues. The germline V gene has CDR1 MNHEY and CDR2 SMNVEV (reference sequence). CDR3 bases: TGTGCCAGCAGAACAGGACTAGCCAACCCCTCACACGAGCAGTACTTC. It encodes CASRTGLANPSHEQYF.

The V call is TRBV28, the J call TRBJ2-7, with 11 bases identical to TRBD2. Germline V gene sequence: CDR1 MDHEN, CDR2 SYDVKM. V lost 6 bases and J lost 2; bases outside the gene matches: 9. CDR3 size: 16 residues. CDR3 bases: TGTGCCAGCAGCTCCATCCTGACTAGCGGGACCTACGAGCAGTACTTC. This gives the protein CASSSILTSGTYEQYF.

This chain links TRBV5-4 with TRBJ2-3; D could derive from TRBD1 or TRBD2 (5 bases each). The CDR3 is 15 amino acids. The germline V and J ends were trimmed by 0 bases and 2 bases, with 10 bases remaining between them. From germline, CDR1 is SGHNT and CDR2 YYREEE (reference sequence). The CDR3 region has the DNA TGTGCCAGCAGCTTGGGGGAAGGGACCACAGATACGCAGTATTTT. Translation gives CASSLGEGTTDTQYF.

The chain recombines TRBV15 with TRBJ2-1; weak D call: TRBD2 (6 bases). CDR3 size: 12 residues. Trimming removed 6 bases from V and 11 bases from J, with 14 bases in between. CDR1 LNHNV and CDR2 YYDKDF come from the germline V gene (reference sequence). For the CDR3, the DNA is TGTGCCACCAGGGAAGACGGGAGTAAGCAGTTCTTC. Residues: CATREDGSKQFF.

The V and J genes are TRBV2 and TRBJ1-5; D might be TRBD1 (5 bases). Germline assignment: CDR1 SNHLY and CDR2 FYNNEI. The CDR3 loop spans 12 amino acids. The germline V and J ends were trimmed by 8 bases and 5 bases, with 10 bases remaining between them. The CDR3 reads CASSEGHQPQHF. CDR3 DNA sequence: TGTGCCAGCTCGGAGGGGCATCAGCCCCAGCATTTT.

The chain uses TRBV4-3 and TRBJ1-2, with D possibly being TRBD1 (6 bases). The CDR3 loop spans 15 amino acids. Germline V CDR1 and CDR2: LGHNA, YSLEER. The germline V and J ends were trimmed by 0 bases and 8 bases, with 16 bases remaining between them. The CDR3 loop is CASSQEYLGGDGYTF. As DNA, the CDR3 is TGCGCCAGCAGCCAAGAATATTTAGGGGGTGACGGCTACACCTTC.

This chain links TRBV11-2 with TRBJ2-7, with D possibly being TRBD1 (8 bases). CDR3 length: 14 amino acids. Per the germline V gene, CDR1 is SGHAT and CDR2 is FQNNGV. Between the trimmed V and J ends, which lost 4 bases and 6 bases, there was a span of 16 bases. This CDR3 is CASSSWTGRGEQYF. In DNA form, the CDR3 reads TGTGCCAGCAGCTCATGGACAGGGAGGGGCGAGCAGTACTTC.

The rearrangement joins TRBV15 to TRBJ2-2; D gene uncertain. From germline, CDR1 is LNHNV and CDR2 YYDKDF (reference sequence). V lost 8 bases and J 7 bases, leaving 8 bases between the germline ends. The CDR3 length is 11 residues. The CDR3 here is CATSAGGELFF. The CDR3 DNA reads TGTGCCACCTCGGCCGGCGGGGAGCTGTTTTTT.

CDR3 nucleotides: TGTGCCAGCAGTTTATTCGGGGGCAGCCAAGAGACCCAGTACTTC. Translated, it gives CASSLFGGSQETQYF. The rearrangement uses TRBV27 and TRBJ2-5, with D perhaps TRBD1 or TRBD2 (6 bases each). The CDR3 extends over 15 amino acids. In germline, CDR1 is MNHEY, CDR2 SMNVEV (reference sequence). V lost 1 base to trimming and J lost 1 base, with 10 bases between them.

In this sample, this clone turned up once. The rearrangement links TRBV13 to TRBJ2-1, with 7 bases fitting TRBD2. The CDR3 is 17 amino acids. CDR1 PRHDT and CDR2 FYEKMQ come from the germline V gene (reference sequence). J was trimmed by 0 bases and V by 5 bases; bases with no gene match: 10. The CDR3 DNA reads as TGTGCCAGCAGCCTCGGGGGAGGGTTAAGCTCCTACAATGAGCAGTTCTTC. Protein: CASSLGGGLSSYNEQFF.

V usage is TRBV6-6 and J usage is TRBJ1-2, with D unresolved. Trimming removed 4 bases at V and 3 bases at J, with 9 bases between. Germline V lookup: CDR1 MNHNY, CDR2 SVGAGI (reference sequence). CDR3 length: 13 amino acids. As DNA, the CDR3 is TGTGCCAGCAGTTTGGACCCTTACTATGGCTACACCTTC. This sequence encodes CASSLDPYYGYTF.

The V and J genes are TRBV27 and TRBJ1-4, with no clear D. Germline V gene lookup returns CDR1 MNHEY and CDR2 SMNVEV (reference sequence). Between the trimmed V and J ends, which lost 2 bases and 8 bases, there was a span of 9 bases. CDR3 length equals 13 residues. The CDR3 spells CASSLRYREKLFF. The CDR3 bases are TGTGCCAGCAGTTTAAGATATCGGGAAAAACTGTTTTTT. Full variable domain (missing parts from reference TRBV27 and TRBJ1-4): EAQVTQNPRYLITVTGKKLTVTCSQNMNHEYMSWYRQDPGLGLRQIYYSMNVEVTDKGDVPEGYKVSRKEKRNFPLILESPSPNQTSLYFCASSLRYREKLFFGSGTQLSVL.

This clone was recorded a few times. The V call is TRBV4-2, the J call TRBJ1-5, with a possible D match to TRBD1 (5 bases). The CDR3 loop spans 14 amino acids. Germline V lookup: CDR1 LGHNA, CDR2 YNFKEQ. The V and J ends lost 4 bases and 4 bases respectively, with 11 bases between them. CDR3 sequence: CASSLDSGNQPQHF. CDR3 sequence (DNA): TGTGCCAGCAGCCTCGACAGTGGGAATCAGCCCCAGCATTTT.